The clone carrying this T cell receptor beta chain was counted a few times. No antigen is known for it. The authors produced TCR alpha and TCR beta cDNA libraries with sample barcodes and UMIs by 5'RACE using constant-segment primers. TCRdb used MiXCR to reprocess the 5' RACE reads, holding one entry per CDR3 protein. Of a few hundred thousand distinct CDR3 sequences in the sample, roughly a fifth were seen once. V dropped 8 bases and J dropped 0; count of bases not matched to a gene: 9. CDR1 MNHEY and CDR2 SMNVEV come from the germline V gene (reference sequence). CDR3 length: 16 amino acids. The data are from a study of T-cell memory formation after mild COVID-19. About the study: Clusters of TCRs were largely donor specific.

Study-wide points: Confirmation was lacking for SARS-CoV-2 specificity of second-wave clones that peaked on day 37.

The specimen was PBMCs or a T cell subset sorted from them (not recorded which). The rearrangement joins TRBV27 to TRBJ2-2, with 7 nucleotides matching TRBD2. The receptor comes from a man between 18 and 35 years old who had mild COVID-19 (a few samples of this study predate the infection). Cell type and time point are not known. The CDR3 region is CASVGGARPNTGELFF. The CDR3 DNA follows: TGTGCCAGCGTGGGAGGGGCAAGACCGAACACCGGGGAGCTGTTTTTT.